A selection of T cell receptor beta chains follows, all from one sample in a study of cytomegalovirus exposure and HLA in healthy donors. Sequenced by immunoSEQ multiplex PCR; TCRdb stores in-frame clones only, minus some. The sample shows about 94,000 clones, more than 65% of them seen only once. Material: PBMCs. These receptors came from a human donor in good health. Both conserved end residues are part of each CDR3.

TRBV6-1	TRBJ1-5	14	CASAGAWSNQPQHF
TRBV19	TRBJ2-7	16	CASSTPGQLNSYEQYF
TRBV30	TRBJ1-1	13	CAWSTGQNTEAFF
TRBV9	TRBJ2-5	15	CASSVAVGSMETQYF
TRBV28	TRBJ2-1	12	CASHKQGNEQFF
TRBV5-1	TRBJ2-5	14	CASSPDRREVTQYF
TRBV30	TRBJ1-4	12	CAWEGEEEKLFF
TRBV28	TRBJ1-2	14	CASRPTGAPRGYTF
TRBV7-9	TRBJ2-3	12	CASSFQGDTQYF
TRBV10-3	TRBJ1-4	15	CAISESGGPNEKLFF
TRBV7-2	TRBJ2-3	14	CASRRTGSTDTQYF
TRBV28	TRBJ2-5	17	CATSGRGRAPLRETQYF
TRBV6-6	TRBJ2-1	13	CASTALAANEQFF
TRBV19	TRBJ1-3	16	CASSSRGQESGNTIYF
TRBV6-5	TRBJ1-1	13	CASRRQGVTEAFF
TRBV7-3	TRBJ2-5	13	CASSRGQGETQYF
TRBV19	TRBJ1-5	16	CASSARRGGGNQPQHF
TRBV18	TRBJ2-1	13	CASSPLNGNEQFF